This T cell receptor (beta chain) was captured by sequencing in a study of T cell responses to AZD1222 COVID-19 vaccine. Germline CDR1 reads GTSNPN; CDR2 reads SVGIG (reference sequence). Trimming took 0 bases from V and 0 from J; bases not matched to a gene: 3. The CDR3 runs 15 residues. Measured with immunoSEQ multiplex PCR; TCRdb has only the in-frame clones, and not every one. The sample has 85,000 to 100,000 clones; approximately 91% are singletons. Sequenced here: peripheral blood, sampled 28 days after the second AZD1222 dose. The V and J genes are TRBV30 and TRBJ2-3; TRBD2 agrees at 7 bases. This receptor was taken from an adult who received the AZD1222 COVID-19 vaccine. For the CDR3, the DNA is TGTGCCTGGAGTGTTCTAGCGGCTAGCACAGATACGCAGTATTTT. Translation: CAWSVLAASTDTQYF.